Sequencing of this TCR beta chain was carried out in a study of PD-1 blockade in classical Hodgkin lymphoma. Germline loops: CDR1 KGHSH, CDR2 LQKENI. The CDR3 spans 15 residues. With 2 bases removed from V and 2 bases from J, the gap between germline ends came to 13 bases. The method was immunoSEQ multiplex PCR; TCRdb's version includes in-frame clones alone and lacks a portion of them. The table has 25,000 to 30,000 clones, around 90% seen once; the top ten hold under 0.4%. Described time point: newly diagnosed, previously untreated cHL patient sample. Researchers used magnetic negative selection to pull out pure CD4+ T cells from thawed PBMCs.

The receptor comes from a human donor with classical Hodgkin lymphoma. The sequencing sample was made of CD4+ T cells from blood. The rearrangement uses TRBV18 and TRBJ2-7; the D gene is possibly TRBD1 (7 bases). CDR3 sequence: CASSPKQGGTYEQYF. CDR3 nucleotide sequence: TGTGCCAGCTCACCAAAGCAGGGGGGAACCTACGAGCAGTACTTC.